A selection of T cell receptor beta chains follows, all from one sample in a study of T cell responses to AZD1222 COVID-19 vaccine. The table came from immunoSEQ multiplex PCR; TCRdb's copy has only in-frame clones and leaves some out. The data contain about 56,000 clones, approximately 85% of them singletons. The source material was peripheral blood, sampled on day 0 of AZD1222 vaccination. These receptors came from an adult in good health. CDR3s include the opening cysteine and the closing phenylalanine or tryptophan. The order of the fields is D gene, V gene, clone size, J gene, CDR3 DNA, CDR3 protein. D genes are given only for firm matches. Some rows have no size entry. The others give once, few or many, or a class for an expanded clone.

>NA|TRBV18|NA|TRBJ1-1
TGTGCCAGCTCCGCGGGACAGAACACTGAAGCTTTCTTT
CASSAGQNTEAFF
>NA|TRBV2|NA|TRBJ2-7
TGTGCCAGCAGTTCCTACGAGCAGTACTTC
CASSSYEQYF
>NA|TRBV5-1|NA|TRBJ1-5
TGCGCCAGCAGCTTAGCATCAGGGACCCAGCCCCAGCATTTT
CASSLASGTQPQHF
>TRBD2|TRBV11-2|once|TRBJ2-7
TGTGCCAGCAGCTTAGGCCAAAGACTAGCGGGGTTATCCTACGAGCAGTACTTC
CASSLGQRLAGLSYEQYF
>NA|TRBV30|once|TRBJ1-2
TGTGCCTGGAGTTTACAGCCAACCTATGGCTACACCTTC
CAWSLQPTYGYTF
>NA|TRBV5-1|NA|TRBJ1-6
TGCGCCAGCAGCTTGGGGGGGGCCTATAATTCACCCCTCCACTTT
CASSLGGAYNSPLHF
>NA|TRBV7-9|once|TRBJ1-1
TGTGCCAGCAGCCCTTCCCTCTTGAACACTGAAGCTTTCTTT
CASSPSLLNTEAFF
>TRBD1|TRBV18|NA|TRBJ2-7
TGTGCCAGCTCACCGAGGGCGACAGGGGTATACGAGCAGTACTTC
CASSPRATGVYEQYF
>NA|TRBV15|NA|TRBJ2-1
TGTGCCACCAGCAGAGACAACAGGGAGACCGCTAAATATGAGCAGTTCTTC
CATSRDNRETAKYEQFF
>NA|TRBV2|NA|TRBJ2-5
TGTGCCAGCAGTGAAGTCCTTCGGGGGACCCAGTACTTC
CASSEVLRGTQYF